Below, 13 T cell receptor beta chains from the same sample are listed, as sequenced in a study of response to subunit inactivated influenza vaccine. TCRdb processed the RT-PCR reads anew with MiXCR; each CDR3 protein has one entry. The repertoire includes about 520,000 distinct CDR3 sequences, 25% of them detected once, and 1.5% to 2% sits in the top ten. Here the sequenced sample was CD4+ T cells sorted from PBMCs, taken 5 days after vaccination. Source of these receptors: a man aged 45-60 years who received an inactivated influenza vaccine.

The CDR3 DNA reads as TGTGCCAGCTCACCACCCAACGAACGCGCAAGAGAGCAGTACTTC. Protein: CASSPPNERAREQYF. The gene calls are TRBV18 and TRBJ2-7; no clear D. CDR1 is KGHSH and CDR2 is LQKENI in the germline V gene. The CDR3 is 15 amino acids. V was clipped by 0 bases and J by 7 bases, with 16 bases between them.

This clonotype was seen a handful of times. V is TRBV12-3 or TRBV12-4 and J is TRBJ2-2; D not certain. Trimming took off 2 bases at V and 6 bases at J, with 4 bases between the two ends. This CDR3 spans 12 amino acids. The CDR3 here is CASSLLSGELFF. The CDR3 nucleotides read TGTGCCAGCAGTTTATTGTCCGGGGAGCTGTTTTTT.

The rearrangement links TRBV12-3 or TRBV12-4 to TRBJ2-7; possibly TRBD1 or TRBD2 for D (5 bases each). The CDR3 is made up of 14 amino acids. V was shortened by 3 bases and J by 6 bases, with 15 bases between the two germline ends. The CDR3 DNA follows: TGTGCCAGCAGTTTTAGGGGACCAGCTACCGAGCAGTACTTC. It codes for CASSFRGPATEQYF.

The chain uses TRBV10-3 and TRBJ1-2; D is possibly TRBD1 (5 bases). The CDR3 spans 16 residues. Trimming left V 4 bases short and J 5 bases short, with 20 bases between. Germline values: CDR1 ENHRY, CDR2 SYGVKD. The CDR3 region has the DNA TGTGCCATCAGTGGGCCCCAGGGCAGACTGGGGTATGGCTACACCTTC. Encoded protein: CAISGPQGRLGYGYTF.

This clonotype was seen only a few times. The rearrangement uses TRBV5-6 and TRBJ1-6; possible D gene TRBD1, 5 bases. CDR3 length: 16 amino acids. The V end was cut by 5 bases, the J end by 0 bases, with 12 bases between. Germline V gives CDR1 SGHDT, CDR2 YYEEEE. The CDR3 nucleotides are TGTGCCAGCAGTTGGACATCGAGCTCCTATAATTCACCCCTCCACTTT. This codes for CASSWTSSSYNSPLHF.

The CDR3 DNA sequence: TGTGCCATCAGTGAGCCGACGAACGGGAACGTCCACAATGAGCAGTTCTTC. It encodes CAISEPTNGNVHNEQFF. The chain employs TRBV10-3 and TRBJ2-1; D possibly corresponds to TRBD2 (5 bases). CDR1 is ENHRY and CDR2 is SYGVKD in the germline V gene. There are 17 residues in the CDR3. V was cut by 2 bases and J by 5 bases, with 19 bases left in between.

This chain uses TRBV20-1 with TRBJ1-5; D remains unclear. The germline gives CDR1 DFQATT, CDR2 SNEGSKA (reference sequence). With 1 base removed from V and 1 base from J, the gap between germline ends came to 8 bases. The CDR3 sequence is 14 residues long. CDR3 coding DNA: TGCAGTGCTAGAGCCGTGGGGAGCAATCAGCCCCAGCATTTT. Translating gives CSARAVGSNQPQHF.

The V call is TRBV5-1, the J call TRBJ2-4; 7 nucleotides agree with TRBD1. The CDR3 is 18 amino acids. Germline V lookup: CDR1 SGHRS, CDR2 YFSETQ. The trim removed 4 bases at V and 0 bases at J, leaving 13 bases unmatched. The CDR3 protein is CASSRQGLVSLAKNIQYF. The CDR3 DNA is TGCGCCAGCAGCCGACAGGGTCTCGTCTCCCTAGCCAAAAACATTCAGTACTTC.

The genes are TRBV11-2 and TRBJ2-5; TRBD2 agrees at 8 bases. Germline-derived CDR1 and CDR2 are SGHAT and FQNNGV. This CDR3 region has 14 residues. Trimming removed 6 bases from V and 4 bases from J; junction bases left unmatched: 7. This chain's CDR3 is CASRKGAGVETQYF. The CDR3 coding sequence is TGTGCCAGCAGAAAGGGAGCGGGGGTAGAGACCCAGTACTTC.

This chain links TRBV6-2 or TRBV6-3 with TRBJ2-7, with unresolved D. Per germline, CDR1 MNHEY and CDR2 SVGEGT. The ends were cut back, 2 bases at V and 1 base at J, with 12 bases in the middle. This CDR3 is built from 15 residues. The CDR3 sequence: CASSYAPTRSYEQYF. CDR3 in DNA: TGTGCCAGCAGTTACGCACCAACAAGATCCTACGAGCAGTACTTC.

The sample holds many counts of this clonotype. The chain uses TRBV11-2 and TRBJ2-7, with 10 bases that match TRBD2. The ends lost 5 bases at V and 2 bases at J; junction bases unmatched: 6. The CDR3 contains 15 residues. CDR1 and CDR2 from the germline V gene are SGHAT and FQNNGV. The CDR3 here is CASSTTSGDPYEQYF. The CDR3 nucleotides read TGTGCCAGCAGCACCACTAGCGGGGACCCCTACGAGCAGTACTTC.

This chain links TRBV20-1 with TRBJ2-7, with D possibly called TRBD1 or TRBD2 (6 bases each). CDR3 length equals 15 residues. V was pared by 0 bases and J by 4 bases, with 16 bases between. Germline loops: CDR1 DFQATT, CDR2 SNEGSKA (reference sequence). CDR3 coding DNA: TGCAGTGCTAGAGATTTCATTACAGGGAGGTACGAGCAGTACTTC. This encodes CSARDFITGRYEQYF.

The J gene is TRBJ2-1, the V gene TRBV28; 9 bases are shared with TRBD1. Germline CDR1 is MDHEN and CDR2 is SYDVKM. The CDR3 covers 14 residues. Unmatched junction bases numbered 11, after V lost 8 bases and J lost 9 bases. CDR3 coding DNA: TGTGCCAGCGCACGGCGGACAGGGGAAAGTGAGCAGTTCTTC. Its protein is CASARRTGESEQFF.